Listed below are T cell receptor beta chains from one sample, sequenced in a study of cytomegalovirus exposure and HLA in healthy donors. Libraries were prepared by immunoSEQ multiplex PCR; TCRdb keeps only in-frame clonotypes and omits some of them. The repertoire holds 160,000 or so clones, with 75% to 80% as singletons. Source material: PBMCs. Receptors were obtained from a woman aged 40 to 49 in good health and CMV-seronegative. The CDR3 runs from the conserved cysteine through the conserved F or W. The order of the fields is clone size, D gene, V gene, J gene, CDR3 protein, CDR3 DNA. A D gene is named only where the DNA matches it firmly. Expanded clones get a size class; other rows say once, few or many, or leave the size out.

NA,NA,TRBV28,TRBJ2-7,CASSLQYEQYF,TGTGCCAGCAGTTTGCAGTACGAGCAGTACTTC
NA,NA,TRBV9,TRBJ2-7,CASNSGVGEQYF,TGTGCCAGCAACTCAGGGGTTGGGGAGCAGTACTTC
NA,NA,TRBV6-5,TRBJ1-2,CASSSGGYGYTF,TGTGCCAGCAGTTCCGGGGGCTATGGCTACACCTTC
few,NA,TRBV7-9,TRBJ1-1,CASSTWTEWGEAFF,TGTGCCAGCAGCACTTGGACAGAGTGGGGTGAAGCTTTCTTT
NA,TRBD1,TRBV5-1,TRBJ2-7,CASSADRDRGNYEQYF,TGCGCCAGCAGCGCGGACCGGGACAGGGGAAACTACGAGCAGTACTTC
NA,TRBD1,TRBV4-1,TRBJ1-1,CASSYMPRDRGRRAFF,TGCGCCAGCAGCTACATGCCCCGGGACAGGGGGCGCCGGGCTTTCTTT
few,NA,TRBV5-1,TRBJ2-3,CASSFSPWAGSTDTQYF,TGCGCCAGCAGCTTCTCCCCGTGGGCGGGGAGCACAGATACGCAGTATTTT
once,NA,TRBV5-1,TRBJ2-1,CASSLGETFNEQFF,TGCGCCAGCAGCTTGGGAGAGACTTTCAATGAGCAGTTCTTC
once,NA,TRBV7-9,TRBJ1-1,CASRRGYNTEAFF,TGTGCCAGCAGACGGGGTTATAACACTGAAGCTTTCTTT
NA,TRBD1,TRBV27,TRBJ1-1,CASSLFGTGGDTEAFF,TGTGCCAGCAGTTTGTTCGGGACAGGCGGGGACACTGAAGCTTTCTTT
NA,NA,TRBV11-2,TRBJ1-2,CASSLVGIYGYTF,TGTGCCAGCAGCTTAGTCGGGATATATGGCTACACCTTC
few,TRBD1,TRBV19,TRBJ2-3,CASSIGGQGTDTQYF,TGTGCCAGTAGTATAGGAGGACAGGGAACAGATACGCAGTATTTT
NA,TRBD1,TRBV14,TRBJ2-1,CASSPQGARGNEQFF,TGTGCCAGCAGTCCCCAGGGGGCTCGGGGCAATGAGCAGTTCTTC
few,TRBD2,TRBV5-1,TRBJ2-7,CASRRLAGDSYEQYF,TGCGCCAGCAGGCGACTAGCGGGGGACTCCTACGAGCAGTACTTC
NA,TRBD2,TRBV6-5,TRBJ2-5,CASSWGTSGGIETQYF,TGTGCCAGCAGTTGGGGGACTAGCGGGGGAATAGAGACCCAGTACTTC
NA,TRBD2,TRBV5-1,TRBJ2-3,CASSLDRYSGGNTDTQYF,TGCGCCAGCAGCTTGGACCGGTACAGCGGGGGGAACACAGATACGCAGTATTTT
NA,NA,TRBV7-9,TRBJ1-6,CSSSYRETLGNSPLHF,TGTTCCAGCAGCTATAGGGAGACACTGGGCAATTCACCCCTCCACTTT
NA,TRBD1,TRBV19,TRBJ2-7,CASSMGTGESSYEQYF,TGTGCCAGTAGTATGGGGACAGGGGAAAGCTCCTACGAGCAGTACTTC
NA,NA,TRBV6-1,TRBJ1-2,CASSPFRGTNYGYTF,TGTGCCAGCAGTCCCTTCAGGGGAACTAACTATGGCTACACCTTC
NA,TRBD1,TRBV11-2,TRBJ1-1,CASRWDRNTEAFF,TGTGCCAGCAGATGGGACAGGAACACTGAAGCTTTCTTT
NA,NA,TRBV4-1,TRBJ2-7,CASSQDIGENYEQYF,TGCGCCAGCAGCCAAGACATCGGGGAGAACTACGAGCAGTACTTC
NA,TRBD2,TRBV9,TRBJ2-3,CASSVATSRGGDTQYF,TGTGCCAGCAGCGTAGCTACGTCTCGGGGGGGAGATACGCAGTATTTT
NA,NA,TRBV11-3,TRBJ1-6,CASSPYYNSPLHF,TGTGCCAGCAGCCCGTACTATAATTCACCCCTCCACTTT
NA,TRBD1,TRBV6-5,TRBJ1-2,CASSYQGVAGYTF,TGTGCCAGCAGTTATCAGGGGGTGGCAGGCTACACCTTC
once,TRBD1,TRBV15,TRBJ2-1,CATGQGSSYNEQFF,TGTGCCACCGGACAGGGGAGCTCCTACAATGAGCAGTTCTTC
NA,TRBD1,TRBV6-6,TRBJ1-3,CASSYGQGRGNTIYF,TGTGCCAGCAGTTACGGACAGGGGAGAGGAAACACCATATATTTT
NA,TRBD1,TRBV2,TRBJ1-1,CASSVIGQGARDEAFF,TGTGCCAGCAGTGTAATTGGACAGGGGGCGCGGGATGAAGCTTTCTTT
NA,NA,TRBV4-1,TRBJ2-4,CASSLAGGLQAKNIQYF,TGCGCCAGCAGCCTCGCAGGGGGGCTGCAAGCCAAAAACATTCAGTACTTC
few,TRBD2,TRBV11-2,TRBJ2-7,CASSSSTGTSPYEQYF,TGTGCCAGCAGCTCGTCAACGGGGACTAGCCCCTACGAGCAGTACTTC
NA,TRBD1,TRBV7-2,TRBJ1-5,CASSFDDRANQPQHF,TGTGCCAGCAGCTTCGACGACAGGGCCAATCAGCCCCAGCATTTT
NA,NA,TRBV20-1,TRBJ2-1,CSARGGIEQFF,TGCAGTGCTAGGGGGGGTATTGAGCAGTTCTTC
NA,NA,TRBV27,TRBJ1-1,CASSYLSGVSEAFF,TGTGCCAGCAGCTACCTTTCCGGGGTGAGTGAAGCTTTCTTT
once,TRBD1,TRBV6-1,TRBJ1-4,CASSETAAGGTEKLFF,TGTGCCAGCAGTGAAACCGCGGCAGGGGGAACTGAAAAACTGTTTTTT
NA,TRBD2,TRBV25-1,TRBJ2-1,CASSEYEGLAGAKGEQFF,TGTGCCAGCAGTGAATATGAAGGCCTAGCGGGGGCGAAGGGTGAGCAGTTCTTC
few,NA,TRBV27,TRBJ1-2,CASSARGSLGYTF,TGTGCCAGCAGTGCGAGGGGGAGTTTGGGCTACACCTTC
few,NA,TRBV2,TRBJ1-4,CASSQQARGEKLFF,TGTGCCAGCAGTCAACAGGCCCGAGGAGAAAAACTGTTTTTT
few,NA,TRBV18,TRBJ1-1,CASSPSMDRNTEAFF,TGTGCCAGCTCACCTTCCATGGACAGGAACACTGAAGCTTTCTTT
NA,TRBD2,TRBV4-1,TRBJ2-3,CASSQVLYGGAADTQYF,TGCGCCAGCAGCCAAGTGTTGTACGGGGGGGCCGCAGATACGCAGTATTTT
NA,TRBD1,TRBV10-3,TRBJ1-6,CAISERDSDNSPLHF,TGTGCCATCAGTGAGAGGGACAGTGATAATTCACCCCTCCACTTT
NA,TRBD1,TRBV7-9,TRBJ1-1,CSSSLRTGAEPEAFF,TGTTCCAGCAGCCTACGGACAGGGGCCGAACCTGAAGCTTTCTTT
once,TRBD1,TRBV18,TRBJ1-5,CASSPPSGTGGFTHF,TGTGCCAGCTCACCTCCGAGTGGGACAGGGGGCTTCACTCATTTT
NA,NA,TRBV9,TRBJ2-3,CASSATSPGAWDTQYF,TGTGCCAGCAGCGCGACTAGCCCGGGGGCGTGGGATACGCAGTATTTT
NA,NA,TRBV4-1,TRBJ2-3,CASSHRQLSGRSTDTQYF,TGCGCCAGCAGCCACAGACAGTTGTCAGGCCGATCCACAGATACGCAGTATTTT
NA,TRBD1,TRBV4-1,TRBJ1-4,CASGRTGGPNEKLFF,TGCGCCAGCGGACGGACAGGGGGCCCTAATGAAAAACTGTTTTTT
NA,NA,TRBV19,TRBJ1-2,CASSWSANYGYTF,TGTGCCAGTAGTTGGTCAGCTAACTATGGCTACACCTTC
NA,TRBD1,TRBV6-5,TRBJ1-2,CASRLGDRSYGYTF,TGTGCCAGCAGGCTTGGGGACAGGTCCTATGGCTACACCTTC
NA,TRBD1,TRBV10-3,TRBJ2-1,CAISELDRGSYNEQFF,TGTGCCATCAGTGAGTTGGACAGGGGCTCCTACAATGAGCAGTTCTTC
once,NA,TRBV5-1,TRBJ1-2,CASSLAQATYGYTF,TGCGCCAGCAGCTTGGCGCAGGCGACCTATGGCTACACCTTC
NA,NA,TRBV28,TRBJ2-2,CASSQGGGFTTGELFF,TGTGCCAGCAGTCAGGGTGGAGGGTTTACGACCGGGGAGCTGTTTTTT
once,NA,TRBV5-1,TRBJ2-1,CASSQRASSYNEQFF,TGCGCCAGCAGCCAGAGGGCGAGCTCCTACAATGAGCAGTTCTTC
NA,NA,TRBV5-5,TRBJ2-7,CASSLVGTTYEQYF,TGTGCCAGCAGCTTGGTAGGGACAACCTACGAGCAGTACTTC
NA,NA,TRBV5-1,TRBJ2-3,CASSLGGGREDTQYF,TGCGCCAGCAGCTTGGGGGGGGGCCGGGAAGATACGCAGTATTTT
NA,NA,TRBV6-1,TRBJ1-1,CASSISRVSTEAFF,TGTGCCAGCAGTATAAGCAGGGTTAGCACTGAAGCTTTCTTT
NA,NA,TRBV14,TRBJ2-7,CASSIQGGPSYEQYF,TGTGCCAGCAGTATCCAGGGGGGTCCCTCCTACGAGCAGTACTTC
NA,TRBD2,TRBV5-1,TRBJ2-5,CASSLLGGGAVGTQYF,TGCGCCAGCAGCTTGCTCGGCGGGGGGGCCGTGGGGACCCAGTACTTC
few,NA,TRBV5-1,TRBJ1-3,CASSLDGNTIYF,TGCGCCAGCAGCTTGGACGGGAACACCATATATTTT
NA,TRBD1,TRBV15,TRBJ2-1,CATSRVGQGKGEQFF,TGTGCCACCAGCAGAGTCGGACAGGGGAAAGGTGAGCAGTTCTTC
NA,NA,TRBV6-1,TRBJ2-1,CASSDAGRSYNEQFF,TGTGCCAGCAGTGACGCGGGGCGATCCTACAATGAGCAGTTCTTC
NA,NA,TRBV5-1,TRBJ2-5,CASSLGPVQETQYF,TGCGCCAGCAGCTTGGGCCCGGTTCAAGAGACCCAGTACTTC